These 25 T cell receptor beta chains were sequenced from one sample in a study of T cells in Graves' hyperthyroidism and ophthalmopathy. Amplification of TCR beta CDR3 regions was performed using RNA transcripts as template. First-round RT-PCR targeting the TCR CDR3 was performed with the HTBI primer set. TCRdb redid the calling of the multiplex PCR reads with MiXCR, one entry per CDR3 protein. The table includes fewer than 700,000 distinct CDR3 sequences, about a sixth detected once. The specimen sequenced was blood. Receptors were obtained from a woman in her 30s with Graves' hyperthyroidism.

This clonotype was counted a few times. A far bigger clonotype differs at one base, so this is likely a read error. The gene calls are TRBV7-9 and TRBJ2-7; D may match TRBD1 or TRBD2 (5 bases each). Germline V CDR1 and CDR2: SEHNR, FQNEAQ (reference sequence). CDR3 size: 14 residues. V lost 2 bases to trimming and J lost 2 bases, with 10 bases between them. The CDR3 coding sequence is TGTGCCAGCAGCTTACCCCAGGGACCCTACGAGCAGTACTTC. Amino acid sequence: CASSLPQGPYEQYF.

The sample holds one count of this clonotype. A much larger clone differs from this one at a single base, so this may be a read error. This chain uses TRBV7-2 with TRBJ2-5; TRBD2 is a possible D gene (7 bases). V was clipped by 11 bases and J by 4 bases, with 20 bases between them. The CDR3 sequence is 14 residues long. CDR1 and CDR2 (germline): SGHTA, FQGNSA. CDR3 DNA: TGTGCCTGCATAGGGGGGGGGATGGGAGAGACCCAGTACTTC. Residues: CACIGGGMGETQYF.

This clonotype was recorded many times. The chain joins TRBV3-1 to TRBJ1-1, with D tentatively TRBD1 (6 bases). The V end was cut by 4 bases, the J end by 0 bases, with 12 bases between. Germline V CDR1 and CDR2: LGHDT, YNNKEL (reference sequence). The CDR3 consists of 15 residues. CDR3: CASSLEGDLNTEAFF. Here the CDR3 DNA reads TGTGCCAGCAGCCTAGAGGGGGACTTGAACACTGAAGCTTTCTTT. Full variable domain (rest looked up from reference TRBV3-1 and TRBJ1-1): DTAVSQTPKYLVTQMGNDKSIKCEQNLGHDTMYWYKQDSKKFLKIMFSYNNKELIINETVPNRFSPKSPDKAHLNLHINSLELGDSAVYFCASSLEGDLNTEAFFGQGTRLTVV.

This clonotype occurred many times. The CDR3 DNA reads as TGTGCCAGCAGCGGTTCTGGGCAGGTCTTTTCATCTGGGGCCAACGTCCTGACTTTC. Protein: CASSGSGQVFSSGANVLTF. The chain joins TRBV12-3 or TRBV12-4 to TRBJ2-6; no definite D call. With 6 bases removed from V and 1 base from J, the gap between germline ends came to 22 bases. The CDR3 covers 19 residues.

In the case of this clonotype: This may be a read error: a much more frequent sequence differs by one nucleotide. CDR3 loop: CSARVGTPSYEQCF. The CDR3 bases are TGCAGTGCTAGAGTGGGGACTCCTTCCTACGAGCAGTGCTTC. V and J are TRBV20-1 and TRBJ2-7; TRBD2 is a possible D gene (6 bases). CDR3 length: 14 residues. Per germline, CDR1 DFQATT and CDR2 SNEGSKA (reference sequence).

The rearrangement joins TRBV13 to TRBJ2-1, with 8 bases lining up with TRBD2. Germline loops: CDR1 PRHDT, CDR2 FYEKMQ (reference sequence). This CDR3 comprises 17 residues. After removal of 5 bases from V and 5 bases from J, the junction contained 14 bases not matched to a gene. The DNA of the CDR3 is TGTGCCAGCAGCCTGATAGAAAGCGGGAGAGGAAACAATGAGCAGTTCTTC. Its protein product is CASSLIESGRGNNEQFF.

In this sample, this clonotype turned up a few times. This chain links TRBV14 with TRBJ2-5; 12 positions match TRBD2. Trimming at V came to 0 bases and at J to 4 bases, leaving 3 bases not matched to a gene. This CDR3 spans 16 amino acids. CDR1 and CDR2 (germline): SGHDN, FVKESK. In DNA, the CDR3 is TGTGCCAGCAGCCAAGATACTAGCGGGAGGAGAGAGACCCAGTACTTC. It translates to CASSQDTSGRRETQYF.

This clonotype was seen at least ten times. The V call is TRBV5-6, the J call TRBJ2-1; 9 bases are shared with TRBD1. CDR1 and CDR2 (germline): SGHDT, YYEEEE. CDR3 length: 17 residues. V was clipped by 4 bases and J by 8 bases; unmatched bases: 16. CDR3 coding DNA: TGTGCCAGCAGCCCGGAGGGTCGGACAGGGGTACGGGATGAGCAGTTCTTC. Residues: CASSPEGRTGVRDEQFF. The variable domain in full, completed from reference TRBV5-6 and TRBJ2-1, reads DAGVTQSPTHLIKTRGQQVTLRCSPKSGHDTVSWYQQALGQGPQFIFQYYEEEERQRGNFPDRFSGHQFPNYSSELNVNALLLGDSALYLCASSPEGRTGVRDEQFFGPGTRLTVL.

The rearrangement links TRBV19 to TRBJ1-1; D uncertain. The CDR3 runs 12 residues. CDR1 is LNHDA, CDR2 SQIVND, per germline (reference sequence). V was clipped by 6 bases and J by 4 bases, with 9 bases between them. The CDR3 spells CASRFVGTEAFF. In DNA form, the CDR3 reads TGTGCCAGTAGATTCGTCGGCACTGAAGCTTTCTTT.

This clonotype was counted at least ten times. The V and J genes are TRBV28 and TRBJ2-3, with unresolved D. V dropped 7 bases and J dropped 3 bases, with 11 bases sitting between them. This CDR3 is built from 13 residues. The germline CDR1 and CDR2 sequences are MDHEN and SYDVKM. CDR3 region: CASISGVTDTQYF. DNA for the CDR3: TGTGCCAGCATCTCTGGGGTTACAGATACGCAGTATTTT. Together with reference TRBV28 and TRBJ2-3, the CDR3 gives the full variable domain: DVKVTQSSRYLVKRTGEKVFLECVQDMDHENMFWYRQDPGLGLRLIYFSYDVKMKEKGDIPEGYSVSREKKERFSLILESASTNQTSMYLCASISGVTDTQYFGPGTRLTVL.

This chain uses TRBV7-9 with TRBJ2-1, with a weak D call TRBD1 (5 bases). Trimming removed 5 bases at V and 8 bases at J, with 10 bases between. This CDR3 has 12 amino acids. CDR1 SEHNR and CDR2 FQNEAQ come from the germline V gene (reference sequence). The CDR3 nucleotides are TGTGCCAGCAGCCCAGGGTGGGATGAGCAGTTCTTC. Residues: CASSPGWDEQFF.

This clonotype came up many times. This chain uses TRBV27 with TRBJ1-5; no reliable D call. The V gene's germline CDR1 is MNHEY and CDR2 SMNVEV (reference sequence). The CDR3 contains 15 residues. Trimming left V 8 bases short and J 4 bases short, with 18 bases between. The CDR3 protein is CASRRGGRVNQPQHF. CDR3 nucleotide sequence: TGTGCCAGCCGACGAGGAGGGAGAGTGAATCAGCCCCAGCATTTT.

This clonotype was seen repeatedly, ten times or more. The chain uses TRBV12-3 or TRBV12-4 and TRBJ1-1; D uncertain. CDR3 length equals 12 residues. The germline V and J ends were trimmed by 6 bases and 1 base, with 6 bases remaining between them. The CDR3 DNA reads as TGTGCCAGCAGACGAGAGAACACTGAAGCTTTCTTT. Translating it yields CASRRENTEAFF.

The chain employs TRBV29-1 and TRBJ1-2; D perhaps matches TRBD1 (5 bases). The V end lost 2 bases, the J end lost 6 bases, and 10 bases lay between the germline ends. Germline CDR1 SQVTM, CDR2 ANQGSEA. The CDR3 is 12 residues long. The CDR3 DNA reads TGCAGCGTTGAACCGACAGCCCATGGCTACACCTTC. Its translation is CSVEPTAHGYTF. The complete variable domain, with remaining parts taken from reference TRBV29-1 and TRBJ1-2, reads SAVISQKPSRDICQRGTSLTIQCQVDSQVTMMFWYRQQPGQSLTLIATANQGSEATYESGFVIDKFPISRPNLTFSTLTVSNMSPEDSSIYLCSVEPTAHGYTFGSGTRLTVV.

CDR3 nucleotides: TGTGCCAGCCAAAGACTAGCGGTAAGCTCCTACGAGCAGTACTTC. Its protein product is CASQRLAVSSYEQYF. The V call is TRBV4-2, the J call TRBJ2-7; 9 bases align to TRBD2. CDR3 length equals 15 residues. V gave up 8 bases and J gave up 0 bases; unmatched junction bases: 8. Germline values: CDR1 LGHNA, CDR2 YNFKEQ.

This clonotype was seen repeatedly, ten times or more. The CDR3, as DNA: TGCAGTGCTAGTACAGTAGAGACAGGGGGCTGGAATGAGCAGTTCTTC. It is translated as CSASTVETGGWNEQFF. The rearrangement links TRBV20-1 to TRBJ2-1; the match to TRBD1 covers 10 bases. Germline lookup yields CDR1 DFQATT and CDR2 SNEGSKA (reference sequence). V lost 3 bases and J lost 7; bases outside the gene matches: 12. This CDR3 comprises 16 residues.

This clonotype showed up many times. The chain employs TRBV6-2 or TRBV6-3 and TRBJ2-5; D perhaps matches TRBD2 (6 bases). The CDR3 runs to 15 residues. Trimming removed 2 bases at V and 3 bases at J, with 13 bases between. The germline V gene encodes CDR1 MNHEY and CDR2 SVGEGT. The DNA for the CDR3 is TGTGCCAGCAGTTACGCAATGTGGGGGGAAGAGACCCAGTACTTC. This translates into CASSYAMWGEETQYF.

This clonotype was counted at least ten times. V usage is TRBV20-1 and J usage is TRBJ1-2; 7 bases line up with TRBD1. The ends lost 5 bases at V and 5 bases at J; junction bases unmatched: 2. The CDR3 is 11 amino acids. The V gene's germline CDR1 is DFQATT and CDR2 SNEGSKA (reference sequence). CDR3 DNA: TGCAGTGCTCGACAGGGATATGGCTACACCTTC. Translated: CSARQGYGYTF.

This clonotype was counted ten times or more. The J gene is TRBJ2-7, the V gene TRBV10-3; D not resolved. Trimming pared 5 bases from V and 4 bases from J, leaving 12 bases between. This CDR3 is built from 13 residues. CDR1 and CDR2 from the germline V gene are ENHRY and SYGVKD. This CDR3 is CAISQQLKYEQYF. The CDR3 DNA reads as TGTGCCATCAGTCAACAGCTAAAATACGAGCAGTACTTC.

This rearrangement joins TRBV20-1 to TRBJ2-1; possibly TRBD2 for D (5 bases). The CDR3 loop spans 14 amino acids. V was shortened by 4 bases and J by 0 bases, with 10 bases between the two germline ends. In germline, CDR1 is DFQATT, CDR2 SNEGSKA (reference sequence). The CDR3 here is CSATDTSSYNEQFF. CDR3 sequence (DNA): TGCAGTGCTACCGACACTAGCTCCTACAATGAGCAGTTCTTC.

This chain connects TRBV10-3 to TRBJ2-3; no reliable D call. The V end was cut by 3 bases, the J end by 3 bases, with 7 bases between. From germline, CDR1 is ENHRY and CDR2 SYGVKD. CDR3 size: 13 residues. The CDR3 loop is CAISEPPTDTQYF. In DNA form, the CDR3 reads TGTGCCATCAGTGAACCCCCAACAGATACGCAGTATTTT.

The rearrangement joins TRBV9 to TRBJ1-3; 7 positions agree with TRBD1. The junction had 7 bases not matched to a gene; V was cut back by 0 bases and J by 4 bases. Germline assignment: CDR1 SGDLS and CDR2 YYNGEE. CDR3 length equals 16 residues. The DNA of the CDR3 is TGTGCCAGCAGCGTAGGAGACAGGGTCGACGGAAACACCATATATTTT. Translating it yields CASSVGDRVDGNTIYF.

CDR3 bases: TGTGCCAGCAGTTTTTCTAGCGGGAGGGCAGGGGAGCAGTACTTC. As protein: CASSFSSGRAGEQYF. The V and J genes are TRBV27 and TRBJ2-7; 12 nucleotides agree with TRBD2. CDR3 length equals 15 residues. J lost 7 bases, V lost 3 bases, and 7 bases had no gene match. Germline V lookup: CDR1 MNHEY, CDR2 SMNVEV (reference sequence).

This clonotype was detected a few times. This chain's CDR3 is CAISPGAVFTNTGELFF. DNA of the CDR3: TGTGCCATTTCCCCCGGAGCGGTTTTTACGAACACCGGGGAGCTGTTTTTT. The V and J genes are TRBV7-3 and TRBJ2-2; a weak D match, TRBD2 (5 bases). The V and J ends lost 10 bases and 0 bases respectively, with 21 bases between them. Germline V gene sequence: CDR1 SGHTA, CDR2 FQGTGA. CDR3 length: 17 amino acids.

The sample holds many counts of this clonotype. J is TRBJ2-3 and V is TRBV6-4; 7 bases line up with TRBD2. J gave up 4 bases and V 0 bases, and 1 base lay outside the gene matches. Looked up from germline, CDR1 is MRHNA and CDR2 is SNTAGT. The CDR3 covers 14 residues. As DNA, the CDR3 is TGTGCCAGCAGTGACTCGACTAGCTCAGATACGCAGTATTTT. It yields the protein CASSDSTSSDTQYF.